These 28 T cell receptor beta chains share one sample of origin, sequenced in a study of T cells in Graves' hyperthyroidism and ophthalmopathy. What was amplified from RNA transcripts were TCR beta CDR3 regions. The HTBI set primed first-round TCR CDR3 RT-PCR. TCRdb fed the multiplex PCR reads into MiXCR, producing one record per CDR3 protein. The sample includes hundreds of thousands of distinct CDR3 sequences, about 45% seen only once; the top ten take more than 7%. The sequenced material came from peripheral blood or thyroid tissue (not recorded which). These receptors originate from an adult man with Graves' disease, either hyperthyroidism or ophthalmopathy (not recorded which).

J is TRBJ1-2 and V is TRBV9; D gene uncertain. CDR3 length: 12 residues. The ends were cut back, 4 bases at V and 3 bases at J, with 7 bases in the middle. In germline, CDR1 is SGDLS, CDR2 YYNGEE. CDR3 coding DNA: TGTGCCAGCAGCCCACGGGACTATGGCTACACCTTC. This codes for CASSPRDYGYTF.

The CDR3 is CASSFRDRSTYEQYF. The CDR3 DNA reads as TGTGCCAGCAGCTTCCGGGACAGGTCTACCTACGAGCAGTACTTC. This chain joins TRBV14 and TRBJ2-7; 8 positions agree with TRBD1. Germline trimming cut 5 bases from V and 2 bases from J; bases unmatched to any gene: 8. CDR3 length: 15 amino acids. Germline CDR1 reads SGHDN; CDR2 reads FVKESK.

J is TRBJ1-2 and V is TRBV2, with D possibly TRBD1 on 6 matching bases. V was trimmed by 6 bases and J by 3 bases, leaving 11 bases between them. Germline-derived CDR1 and CDR2 are SNHLY and FYNNEI. The CDR3 has 13 amino acids. CDR3 bases: TGTGCCAGCAGAAGACAGGAGGACTATGGCTACACCTTC. Translation gives CASRRQEDYGYTF.

V is TRBV19 and J is TRBJ2-3, with D possibly TRBD2 on 6 matching bases. The CDR3 totals 13 residues. Germline V gives CDR1 LNHDA, CDR2 SQIVND (reference sequence). Trimming shortened V by 5 bases and J by 5 bases, and 11 bases separated the two germline ends. CDR3 in DNA: TGTGCCAGTAGTGGGACTTCGGGAGATACGCAGTATTTT. Protein sequence: CASSGTSGDTQYF. Together with reference TRBV19 and TRBJ2-3, the CDR3 gives the full variable domain: DGGITQSPKYLFRKEGQNVTLSCEQNLNHDAMYWYRQDPGQGLRLIYYSQIVNDFQKGDIAEGYSVSREKKESFPLTVTSAQKNPTAFYLCASSGTSGDTQYFGPGTRLTVL.

CDR3 residues: CASSLRFLGQTVGLESYEQYF. CDR3 coding DNA: TGTGCCAGCAGCTTAAGATTCCTGGGACAGACGGTGGGCCTTGAATCCTACGAGCAGTACTTC. The gene calls are TRBV7-2 and TRBJ2-7; 7 bases match TRBD1. J was trimmed by 1 base and V by 2 bases; bases with no gene match: 23. The germline V gene has CDR1 SGHTA and CDR2 FQGNSA. There are 21 residues in the CDR3.

This sequence joins TRBV10-3 and TRBJ1-6, with D maybe TRBD1 (6 bases). Germline CDR1 reads ENHRY; CDR2 reads SYGVKD. V was clipped by 2 bases and J by 4 bases, with 12 bases between them. The CDR3 covers 16 residues. For the CDR3, the DNA is TGTGCCATCAGTGAGGGCAGGGGTAATTATAATTCACCCCTCCACTTT. Translation: CAISEGRGNYNSPLHF.

This clonotype appeared many times. V usage is TRBV12-3 or TRBV12-4 and J usage is TRBJ1-4; weak D call: TRBD1 (5 bases). The V end was cut by 6 bases, the J end by 5 bases, with 13 bases between. CDR3 length equals 14 residues. CDR3 sequence (DNA): TGTGCCAGCAGCCGCAGGGTTGGAAATGAAAAACTGTTTTTT. This encodes CASSRRVGNEKLFF.

In its sample, this clonotype was seen a few times. The CDR3 region has the DNA TGCGCCAGCAGCTTGGGAGGCTCGGACGGCCAGCCCCAGCATTTT. It specifies CASSLGGSDGQPQHF. The chain is built from TRBV5-1 and TRBJ1-5; no definite D call. V lost 0 bases and J lost 7, with 14 bases in between. Germline V CDR1 and CDR2: SGHRS, YFSETQ. The CDR3 covers 15 residues.

Turning to this clonotype: Its ends do not fully match the called genes, so a read error is possible. The J gene is TRBJ1-3, the V gene TRBV20-1; no firm D call. The germline V gene has CDR1 DFQATT and CDR2 SNEGSKA (reference sequence). This CDR3 is built from 14 residues. The CDR3 region has the DNA TGCAGTGCTAGAGGAGGGAGCTCTGGAAGCACCATATATTTT. Its translation: CSARGGSSGSTIYF.

There are many counts of this clonotype. The chain combines TRBV29-1 with TRBJ2-7; D tentatively fits TRBD1 or TRBD2 (5 bases each). The germline V gene encodes CDR1 SQVTM and CDR2 ANQGSEA. The CDR3 spans 13 residues. Trimming left V 4 bases short and J 6 bases short, with 16 bases between. The CDR3: CSVVRTGAIEQYF. For the CDR3, the DNA is TGCAGCGTTGTTCGGACCGGGGCCATCGAGCAGTACTTC.

The rearrangement uses TRBV29-1 and TRBJ1-1, with 9 bases matching TRBD1. Germline V gene data show CDR1 as SQVTM and CDR2 as ANQGSEA. Germline trimming cut 6 bases from V and 10 bases from J; bases unmatched to any gene: 3. CDR3 length: 10 amino acids. The CDR3 DNA sequence: TGCAGCGTCCAGGGACAGGGAGCTTTCTTT. Amino acids: CSVQGQGAFF.

As for this clonotype: The junction does not match germline at one end; this may be a read error. V is TRBV7-8 and J is TRBJ2-7; D is possibly TRBD1 or TRBD2 (6 bases each). The germline CDR1 and CDR2 sequences are SGHVS and FQNEAQ. The CDR3 covers 13 residues. The CDR3 protein is CASSLAGGGERYF. The CDR3 DNA follows: TGTGCCAGCAGCTTAGCGGGGGGCGGCGAGCGGTACTTC.

This clonotype was counted many times. The V gene is TRBV7-2, the J gene TRBJ1-5; weak D call: TRBD1 (5 bases). The CDR3 loop spans 12 amino acids. From germline, CDR1 is SGHTA and CDR2 FQGNSA. The V end was cut by 2 bases, the J end by 12 bases, with 11 bases between. CDR3 sequence (DNA): TGTGCCAGCAGCTTATCCCTCGGGGGCCAGCATTTT. Protein: CASSLSLGGQHF. The entire variable domain, with the rest obtained from reference TRBV7-2 and TRBJ1-5, is as follows: GAGVSQSPSNKVTEKGKDVELRCDPISGHTALYWYRQSLGQGLEFLIYFQGNSAPDKSGLPSDRFSAERTGGSVSTLTIQRTQQEDSAVYLCASSLSLGGQHFGDGTRLSIL.

This clonotype appeared many times. V is TRBV7-9 and J is TRBJ2-7; no firm D call. V was trimmed by 1 base and J by 0 bases, leaving 4 bases between them. This CDR3 comprises 13 residues. CDR1 is SEHNR and CDR2 is FQNEAQ in the germline V gene (reference sequence). Written as DNA, the CDR3 is TGTGCCAGCAGCTTAGTGTCCTCCTACGAGCAGTACTTC. Its protein is CASSLVSSYEQYF.

In its sample, this clonotype was seen once. The chain carries TRBV20-1 and TRBJ1-6, with 10 bases fitting TRBD1. Germline trimming cut 3 bases from V and 8 bases from J; bases unmatched to any gene: 4. This CDR3 is built from 14 residues. Germline V gene lookup returns CDR1 DFQATT and CDR2 SNEGSKA (reference sequence). The CDR3 is CSASYGTGDSPLHF. The DNA for the CDR3 is TGCAGTGCTAGTTATGGGACAGGGGATTCACCCCTCCACTTT.

V gene TRBV7-9 combines with J gene TRBJ2-7; the D is unclear. Trimming cost V 4 bases and J 5 bases, with 18 bases left between them. Looked up from germline, CDR1 is SEHNR and CDR2 is FQNEAQ (reference sequence). There are 15 residues in the CDR3. The CDR3 bases are TGTGCCAGCAGCTGGGGTGGGCGATTTTTCAACGAGCAGTACTTC. Its translation: CASSWGGRFFNEQYF.

V usage is TRBV7-2 and J usage is TRBJ1-2; D is uncertain. CDR3 length equals 13 residues. Germline CDR1 is SGHTA and CDR2 is FQGNSA. V dropped 4 bases and J dropped 2 bases, with 8 bases sitting between them. The CDR3 here is CASSSPQNYGYTF. CDR3 bases: TGTGCCAGCAGCTCACCCCAGAACTATGGCTACACCTTC.

This clonotype showed up many times. The chain is built from TRBV12-3 or TRBV12-4 and TRBJ1-1; TRBD1 matches 7 bases. CDR3 size: 11 residues. Unmatched junction bases numbered 2, after V lost 6 bases and J lost 7 bases. The CDR3 DNA follows: TGTGCCAGCAGCCGGGACAGTGAAGCTTTCTTT. Translated: CASSRDSEAFF.

The gene calls are TRBV7-9 and TRBJ2-7; a weak D match, TRBD1 (5 bases). The CDR3 has 15 residues. Germline-derived CDR1 and CDR2 are SEHNR and FQNEAQ (reference sequence). Trimming cost V 0 bases and J 2 bases, with 11 bases left between them. This chain's CDR3 is CASSLAGHEPYEQYF. CDR3 in DNA: TGTGCCAGCAGCTTAGCTGGACACGAACCCTACGAGCAGTACTTC.

Notes on this clonotype: Lacking the conserved final phenylalanine or tryptophan, this CDR3 likely reflects a read error. It is unclear where the CDR3 begins or ends on the DNA, so no DNA is shown, and the CDR3 is as TCRdb lists it. This chain uses TRBV7-9 with TRBJ1-2. The CDR3 sequence runs 13 residues, both termini included. From germline, CDR1 is SEHNR and CDR2 FQNEAQ (reference sequence). This chain's CDR3 is CASSLASNYGYTA.

This clonotype was seen repeatedly, ten times or more. The CDR3 loop reads CASLSRDDYGYTF. CDR3 DNA sequence: TGTGCCAGTTTATCCAGGGACGACTATGGCTACACCTTC. The chain recombines TRBV7-9 with TRBJ1-2, with D perhaps TRBD1 (5 bases). V shed 9 bases and J shed 3 bases, with 14 bases lying between them. The CDR3 runs 13 residues. The germline V gene has CDR1 SEHNR and CDR2 FQNEAQ (reference sequence).

This clonotype was observed a few times. The CDR3 here is CSASPGGWQPQHF. CDR3 bases: TGCAGTGCTAGTCCGGGTGGTTGGCAGCCCCAGCATTTT. This chain links TRBV20-1 with TRBJ1-5, with no clear D. The CDR3 consists of 13 residues. CDR1 is DFQATT, CDR2 SNEGSKA, per germline (reference sequence). Trimming cost V 3 bases and J 7 bases, with 13 bases left between them.

V gene TRBV29-1 combines with J gene TRBJ2-7, with TRBD2 as a possible D gene (5 bases). The germline CDR1 and CDR2 sequences are SQVTM and ANQGSEA. This CDR3 is built from 10 residues. V lost 8 bases and J 6 bases, leaving 11 bases between the germline ends. The CDR3 loop reads CSTSGIEQYF. The CDR3 coding sequence is TGCAGCACCTCCGGGATCGAGCAGTACTTC.

The V and J genes are TRBV25-1 and TRBJ1-1, with D hard to call. V dropped 5 bases and J dropped 0 bases, with 13 bases sitting between them. Germline CDR1 and CDR2: MGHDK and SYGVNS. The CDR3 consists of 15 residues. The CDR3 region has the DNA TGTGCCAGCAGTTTGCGACGGGCTTTGAACACTGAAGCTTTCTTT. This sequence encodes CASSLRRALNTEAFF.

The V and J genes are TRBV29-1 and TRBJ2-7; TRBD2 agrees at 10 bases. V lost 0 bases, J lost 2 bases, and 4 bases stayed unmatched. The CDR3 spans 15 residues. Germline CDR1 SQVTM, CDR2 ANQGSEA. CDR3 protein: CSVEDGLADAYEQYF. CDR3 nucleotides: TGCAGCGTTGAAGATGGACTAGCGGACGCCTACGAGCAGTACTTC.

This clonotype occurred once. It may be a read error: a sequence one base away is much more abundant. The chain combines TRBV10-3 with TRBJ1-2; D unresolved. Germline-derived CDR1 and CDR2 are ENHRY and SYGVKD. The CDR3 is 12 amino acids. In DNA form, the CDR3 reads TGTGCCATCAGTGAAGTAGTCTATAGCTACACCTTC. This encodes CAISEVVYSYTF.

This clonotype appeared many times. This chain uses TRBV7-9 with TRBJ2-7; no clear D gene. The CDR3 covers 13 residues. V was pared by 4 bases and J by 6 bases, with 13 bases between. Germline V gene sequence: CDR1 SEHNR, CDR2 FQNEAQ (reference sequence). This CDR3 reads CASSSRVGFEQYF. The CDR3 bases are TGTGCCAGCAGCTCCCGGGTCGGGTTCGAGCAGTACTTC.

This clonotype was found a few times. V usage is TRBV5-1 and J usage is TRBJ1-1; D might be TRBD1 (6 bases). V lost 7 bases, J lost 14 bases, and 33 bases lay in between. Germline V gene sequence: CDR1 SGHRS, CDR2 YFSETQ. This CDR3 comprises 16 residues. CDR3 DNA: TGCGCCAGCTCCTCGGACAGTTTTAAGTTCGAGGAGAGTTACTTCTTT. As protein: CASSSDSFKFEESYFF.